This T cell receptor (beta chain) was recovered during a study of blood T cells in healthy people across ages. The study, taken as a whole, reports: Observed TCR beta diversity showed a strong correlation with the percentage of naive T cells as measured by flow cytometry.

In regard to this clonotype: Antigen specificity is unknown.

A second PCR, run for about 6 to 12 cycles, used a sample-barcoded 5' primer plus a J-beta primer mix. TCRdb independently ran MiXCR on the 5' RACE reads; one entry per CDR3 protein. The sample includes about a million distinct CDR3 sequences, roughly 52% seen only once; the top ten take roughly 12%. Between the trimmed V and J ends, which lost 5 bases and 4 bases, there was a span of 9 bases. CDR3 length: 13 residues. CDR1 is LGHNA, CDR2 YSLEER, per germline. This chain uses TRBV4-3 with TRBJ1-5, with D perhaps TRBD1 (5 bases). This clonotype originated in a man between 25 and 39 years old in good health. Source material: blood. The chain's CDR3 is CASSWDRNQPQHF. The CDR3 bases are TGCGCCAGCAGCTGGGACCGTAATCAGCCCCAGCATTTT.